The next 30 T cell receptor beta chains were all read from a single sample in a study of blood T cell repertoires in COVID-19. Clones were sequenced by immunoSEQ multiplex PCR, and TCRdb holds only the in-frame ones, with some missing. This table has a few hundred thousand clones, 80% to 90% appearing once. Sequenced input: PBMCs or T cells enriched from blood (not recorded which). The receptors shown here come from a man aged 25 to 45 who had recovered from COVID-19.

The chain combines TRBV5-1 with TRBJ1-1; 9 nucleotides agree with TRBD1. The CDR3 consists of 13 residues. Germline loops: CDR1 SGHRS, CDR2 YFSETQ. V dropped 2 bases and J dropped 7; count of bases not matched to a gene: 3. The CDR3 is CASSLQGAVEAFF. The CDR3, as DNA: TGCGCCAGCAGCTTACAGGGGGCGGTTGAAGCTTTCTTT.

This clone was picked up a small number of times. The CDR3 nucleotides are TGTGCCAGTAGCGCAGGGGGCGGTGGCTACACCTTC. Protein product: CASSAGGGGYTF. The chain couples TRBV3-1 (or the pseudogene TRBV3-2) to TRBJ1-2; 8 bases match TRBD1. This CDR3 is 12 amino acids long. Germline trimming cut 9 bases from V and 7 bases from J; bases unmatched to any gene: 7. Germline lookup yields CDR1 LGHDT and CDR2 YNNKEL (reference sequence).

The chain couples TRBV5-6 to TRBJ2-3; 10 positions agree with TRBD2. CDR1 and CDR2 (germline): SGHDT, YYEEEE. The length of the CDR3 is 17 residues. Germline trimming cut 0 bases from V and 8 bases from J; bases unmatched to any gene: 12. The CDR3 region has the DNA TGTGCCAGCAGCTTGGGTGGTACAGCGGGGGGGCCCGGTACGCAGTATTTT. Its translation is CASSLGGTAGGPGTQYF.

J is TRBJ1-2 and V is TRBV11-2, with 8 bases aligning to TRBD1. Looked up from germline, CDR1 is SGHAT and CDR2 is FQNNGV. CDR3 length: 13 residues. With V trimmed by 2 bases and J by 6 bases, 2 bases remained unmatched. CDR3 amino acids: CASSLRQGNGYTF. CDR3 bases: TGTGCCAGCAGCTTAAGACAGGGGAATGGCTACACCTTC.

V usage is TRBV7-2 and J usage is TRBJ2-1; D possibly corresponds to TRBD2 (5 bases). The germline V gene has CDR1 SGHTA and CDR2 FQGNSA. CDR3 size: 16 residues. Trimming removed 6 bases from V and 4 bases from J, with 19 bases in between. The CDR3: CASSHGRGDLYNEQFF. CDR3 bases: TGTGCCAGCAGTCATGGGAGAGGTGACCTGTACAATGAGCAGTTCTTC.

V is TRBV5-6 and J is TRBJ2-2; D ambiguous. Trimming cost V 0 bases and J 0 bases, with 9 bases left between them. Germline lookup yields CDR1 SGHDT and CDR2 YYEEEE. The CDR3 runs to 16 residues. CDR3 sequence: CASSLVFVSNTGELFF. The CDR3 DNA reads TGTGCCAGCAGCTTGGTGTTCGTATCGAACACCGGGGAGCTGTTTTTT.

This chain joins TRBV5-5 and TRBJ1-2, with D unclear. The germline V gene has CDR1 SGHKS and CDR2 YYEKEE (reference sequence). V lost 0 bases, J lost 4 bases, and 4 bases lay in between. The CDR3 loop spans 12 amino acids. The CDR3: CASSLEPYGYTF. CDR3 nucleotide sequence: TGTGCCAGCAGCTTGGAGCCCTATGGCTACACCTTC.

The gene calls are TRBV6-5 and TRBJ2-7; 10 bases are shared with TRBD2. V gave up 2 bases and J gave up 0 bases; unmatched junction bases: 1. CDR1 and CDR2 from the germline V gene are MNHEY and SVGAGI. This CDR3 comprises 15 residues. The CDR3 bases are TGTGCCAGCAGTTACCTAGCGGGGGCCTCCTACGAGCAGTACTTC. This encodes CASSYLAGASYEQYF.

The chain recombines TRBV10-1 with TRBJ2-2; D uncertain. CDR3 length: 13 residues. Trimming shortened V by 8 bases and J by 6 bases, and 13 bases separated the two germline ends. Looked up from germline, CDR1 is WNHNN and CDR2 is SYGVQD (reference sequence). The DNA for the CDR3 is TGCGCCAGCTCCAAAGCAAACCCCGGGGAGCTGTTTTTT. It specifies CASSKANPGELFF.

J is TRBJ1-5 and V is TRBV18, with 9 positions matching TRBD1. After removal of 6 bases from V and 10 bases from J, the junction contained 10 bases not matched to a gene. The CDR3 is 14 residues long. Germline CDR1 reads KGHSH; CDR2 reads LQKENI. The CDR3 region has the DNA TGTGCCAGCTCCGACGGACAGGGGAGGTCACCCCAGCATTTT. Amino acids: CASSDGQGRSPQHF. Full variable domain (remainder filled in from reference TRBV18 and TRBJ1-5): NAGVMQNPRHLVRRRGQEARLRCSPMKGHSHVYWYRQLPEEGLKFMVYLQKENIIDESGMPKERFSAEFPKEGPSILRIQQVVRGDSAAYFCASSDGQGRSPQHFGDGTRLSIL.

The chain links TRBV24-1 to TRBJ2-1, with D possibly TRBD2 on 6 matching bases. V was clipped by 1 base and J by 5 bases, with 14 bases between them. The CDR3 sequence is 16 residues long. From germline, CDR1 is KGHDR and CDR2 SFDVKD. CDR3 residues: CATSDFLGGRNNEQFF. CDR3 DNA sequence: TGTGCCACCAGTGATTTCTTGGGGGGAAGAAACAATGAGCAGTTCTTC.

J is TRBJ1-4 and V is TRBV7-9; TRBD1 might be the D (6 bases). V was cut by 3 bases and J by 4 bases, with 9 bases left in between. Germline V gene data show CDR1 as SEHNR and CDR2 as FQNEAQ (reference sequence). The CDR3 extends over 14 amino acids. The CDR3 sequence is CASSLTGDNEKLFF. Written as DNA, the CDR3 is TGTGCCAGCAGCTTGACAGGAGATAATGAAAAACTGTTTTTT.

This clone appeared once. The V call is TRBV18, the J call TRBJ1-2; tentative D call: TRBD1 (6 bases). V lost 3 bases, J lost 1 base, and 12 bases lay in between. The CDR3 has 15 residues. Germline V lookup: CDR1 KGHSH, CDR2 LQKENI. The CDR3 loop reads CASSPDQGLNYGYTF. CDR3 DNA: TGTGCCAGCTCACCGGATCAGGGGCTTAACTATGGCTACACCTTC.

CDR3 bases: TGTGCCACCGCCCAGGGGGACGCCTACAATGAGCAGTTCTTC. Protein: CATAQGDAYNEQFF. V is TRBV6-5 and J is TRBJ2-1; TRBD1 agrees at 7 bases. The J segment lost 2 bases and the V segment lost 10 bases, leaving 8 bases of the junction unmatched. This CDR3 contains 14 residues. The germline V gene has CDR1 MNHEY and CDR2 SVGAGI.

The rearrangement uses TRBV19 and TRBJ2-1; perhaps TRBD1 as D (5 bases). The germline V gene encodes CDR1 LNHDA and CDR2 SQIVND (reference sequence). The length of the CDR3 is 13 residues. Trimming pared 3 bases from V and 4 bases from J, leaving 7 bases between. The CDR3 DNA is TGTGCCAGTAGTATTGGGGCTTACAATGAGCAGTTCTTC. Encoded protein: CASSIGAYNEQFF. Full variable domain (remainder filled in from reference TRBV19 and TRBJ2-1): DGGITQSPKYLFRKEGQNVTLSCEQNLNHDAMYWYRQDPGQGLRLIYYSQIVNDFQKGDIAEGYSVSREKKESFPLTVTSAQKNPTAFYLCASSIGAYNEQFFGPGTRLTVL.

This clone occurred once. The chain carries TRBV7-9 and TRBJ1-5; 7 nucleotides match TRBD1. Germline loops: CDR1 SEHNR, CDR2 FQNEAQ (reference sequence). V was pared by 1 base and J by 5 bases, with 2 bases of the junction left unmatched. The CDR3 covers 14 residues. CDR3 sequence reads: CASSLGDSYQPQHF. CDR3 coding DNA: TGTGCCAGCAGCTTAGGGGACAGTTATCAGCCCCAGCATTTT.

This chain connects TRBV25-1 to TRBJ2-7; weak D call: TRBD2 (5 bases). Germline V gene sequence: CDR1 MGHDK, CDR2 SYGVNS. Trimming pared 5 bases from V and 2 bases from J, leaving 13 bases between. The CDR3 is 14 amino acids. CDR3 bases: TGTGCCAGCAGTCACGCGGGCGATACCTACGAGCAGTACTTC. Translating gives CASSHAGDTYEQYF.

V and J are TRBV4-2 and TRBJ1-2; 7 bases fit TRBD1. V lost 1 base to trimming and J lost 4 bases; unmatched junction nucleotides: 12. There are 17 residues in the CDR3. Germline V lookup: CDR1 LGHNA, CDR2 YNFKEQ. The CDR3 nucleotides are TGTGCCAGCAGCCAAGGGGTTCAGGGGGTTAGGACCTATGGCTACACCTTC. Translating gives CASSQGVQGVRTYGYTF.

The chain links TRBV11-2 to TRBJ2-7; unclear D gene. The CDR3 runs 17 residues. Per the germline V gene, CDR1 is SGHAT and CDR2 is FQNNGV. Trimming removed 2 bases from V and 0 bases from J, with 17 bases in between. CDR3 loop: CASSLKPSIPPSYEQYF. The DNA of the CDR3 is TGTGCCAGCAGCTTAAAGCCGAGTATACCTCCCTCCTACGAGCAGTACTTC.

The V gene is TRBV3-1 (or the pseudogene TRBV3-2), the J gene TRBJ2-5; weak D call: TRBD2 (5 bases). V dropped 1 base and J dropped 7 bases, with 28 bases sitting between them. Germline V gene lookup returns CDR1 LGHDT and CDR2 YNNKEL (reference sequence). The length of the CDR3 is 19 residues. The CDR3 coding sequence is TGTGCCAGCAGCCAAGTTTTTCTTAGGAATCGGGAACCCCCGGGGACCCAGTACTTC. It is translated as CASSQVFLRNREPPGTQYF.

This rearrangement joins TRBV9 to TRBJ2-3; 9 bases fit TRBD2. The ends lost 0 bases at V and 0 bases at J; junction bases unmatched: 2. This CDR3 spans 16 amino acids. The V gene's germline CDR1 is SGDLS and CDR2 YYNGEE. This chain's CDR3 is CASSVESGGSTDTQYF. In DNA form, the CDR3 reads TGTGCCAGCAGCGTAGAGAGCGGGGGGAGCACAGATACGCAGTATTTT.

Here the CDR3 reads CATSRDLGQTYEQYF. The CDR3 coding sequence is TGTGCCACCAGCAGAGATCTAGGACAGACCTACGAGCAGTACTTC. The chain joins TRBV15 to TRBJ2-7, with D possibly matching TRBD1 (6 bases). V was cut by 0 bases and J by 2 bases, with 11 bases left in between. CDR1 LNHNV and CDR2 YYDKDF come from the germline V gene (reference sequence). The CDR3 loop spans 15 amino acids.

The chain couples TRBV19 to TRBJ1-5; 7 nucleotides match TRBD1. The CDR3 contains 15 residues. Germline assignment: CDR1 LNHDA and CDR2 SQIVND (reference sequence). The ends lost 9 bases at V and 3 bases at J; junction bases unmatched: 11. The CDR3 DNA reads TGTGCCAGCGCACAAAGGACAGGCTTCAATCAGCCCCAGCATTTT. Residues: CASAQRTGFNQPQHF. Full variable domain (outside the CDR3, taken from reference TRBV19 and TRBJ1-5): DGGITQSPKYLFRKEGQNVTLSCEQNLNHDAMYWYRQDPGQGLRLIYYSQIVNDFQKGDIAEGYSVSREKKESFPLTVTSAQKNPTAFYLCASAQRTGFNQPQHFGDGTRLSIL.

This sequence joins TRBV24-1 and TRBJ1-2; 10 bases map to TRBD1. Germline V gene lookup returns CDR1 KGHDR and CDR2 SFDVKD. The V gene end was trimmed by 4 bases and the J gene end by 6 bases; junction bases not matched to a gene: 4. The CDR3 consists of 14 residues. The CDR3 DNA sequence: TGTGCCACCAGTGAACCCGGGACAGGGGATGGCTACACCTTC. Its protein product is CATSEPGTGDGYTF.

This chain links TRBV19 with TRBJ1-1; D remains ambiguous. This CDR3 is built from 13 residues. Per germline, CDR1 LNHDA and CDR2 SQIVND (reference sequence). Deletions cut 6 bases from V and 1 base from J, with 9 bases between. CDR3 sequence reads: CASRREANTEAFF. The DNA of the CDR3 is TGTGCCAGTAGACGAGAAGCGAACACTGAAGCTTTCTTT.

The chain has TRBV4-2 and TRBJ2-2; possible D gene TRBD2, 5 bases. V lost 4 bases, J lost 5 bases, and 14 bases lay in between. Germline CDR1 and CDR2: LGHNA and YNFKEQ. The CDR3 loop spans 15 amino acids. For the CDR3, the DNA is TGTGCCAGCAGCCCGAATCTAAGGGAGACCGGGGAGCTGTTTTTT. Its translation: CASSPNLRETGELFF.

This clone was seen only once. This CDR3 is also generated by other DNA sequences in the sample. This chain links TRBV4-2 with TRBJ2-1; 10 positions agree with TRBD2. Trimming removed 1 base from V and 1 base from J; junction bases left unmatched: 1. This CDR3 spans 16 amino acids. Germline values: CDR1 LGHNA, CDR2 YNFKEQ. CDR3 sequence (DNA): TGTGCCAGCAGCCAAGCTAGCGGGGGATCCTACAATGAGCAGTTCTTC. This gives the protein CASSQASGGSYNEQFF.

The J gene is TRBJ2-1, the V gene TRBV5-8, with TRBD1 matching over 7 bases. CDR1 is SGHTS, CDR2 YDEGEE, per germline. There are 13 residues in the CDR3. The trim removed 7 bases at V and 8 bases at J, leaving 9 bases unmatched. The CDR3 sequence is CASRRQGSDEQFF. Here the CDR3 DNA reads TGTGCCAGCCGAAGACAGGGTTCCGATGAGCAGTTCTTC.

This chain connects TRBV10-3 to TRBJ1-2, with D possibly matching TRBD1 (5 bases). Trimming took 2 bases from V and 8 from J, leaving 12 bases between them. Germline CDR1 ENHRY, CDR2 SYGVKD. This CDR3 is 13 amino acids long. CDR3: CAISEGGVYGYTF. The CDR3 DNA is TGTGCCATCAGTGAGGGGGGGGTCTACGGCTACACCTTC.

V and J are TRBV12-3 or TRBV12-4 and TRBJ1-1; 8 nucleotides line up with TRBD1. After removal of 2 bases from V and 6 bases from J, the junction contained 2 bases not matched to a gene. This CDR3 region has 13 residues. CDR3 sequence (DNA): TGTGCCAGCAGTTTACTGGGACAGGCTGAAGCTTTCTTT. Translation: CASSLLGQAEAFF.